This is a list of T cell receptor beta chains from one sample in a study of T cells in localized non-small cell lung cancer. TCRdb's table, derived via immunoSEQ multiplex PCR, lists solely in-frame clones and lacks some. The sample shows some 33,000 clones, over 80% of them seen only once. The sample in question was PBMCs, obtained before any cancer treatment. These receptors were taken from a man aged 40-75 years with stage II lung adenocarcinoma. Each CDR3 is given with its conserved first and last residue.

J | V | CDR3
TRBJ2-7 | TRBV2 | CASSQTGTYEQYF
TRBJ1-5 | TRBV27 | CASSPHNSNQPQHF
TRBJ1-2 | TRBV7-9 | CASSLAGPPQSGYTF
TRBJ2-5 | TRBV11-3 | CASSVDGGLAGGRVQTQYF
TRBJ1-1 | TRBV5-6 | CASSNRDGNRLNTEAFF
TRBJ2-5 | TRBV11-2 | CASRSAGDVETQYF
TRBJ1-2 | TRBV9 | CASSPRGQGALQYGYTF
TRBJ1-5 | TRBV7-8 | CASSLEGTENQPQHF
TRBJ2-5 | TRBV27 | CASSPLSGSPNVSQETQYF
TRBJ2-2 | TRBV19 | CASSIYEGPGELFF
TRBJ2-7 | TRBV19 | CASSTSSLYEQYF
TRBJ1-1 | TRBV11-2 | CASSQRQGGNTEAFF
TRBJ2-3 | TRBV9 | CASSRGWLEQEDTQYF
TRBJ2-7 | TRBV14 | CASSHTSSSEQYF
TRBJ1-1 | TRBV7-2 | CASSLRNRGGTEAFF
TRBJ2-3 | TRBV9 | CASSANSGKGTDTQYF
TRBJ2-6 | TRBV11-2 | CASRPSGQVSSGANVLTF
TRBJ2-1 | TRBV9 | CASSVEEGAYNEQFF
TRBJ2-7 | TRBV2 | CASTRTSGRPGYEQYF
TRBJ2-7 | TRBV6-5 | CASSPTSALRGKQYF
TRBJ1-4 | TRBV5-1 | CASSFGTNEKLFF
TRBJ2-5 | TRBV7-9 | CASSRQETQYF
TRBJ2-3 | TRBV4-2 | CASSQDGGTDTQYF
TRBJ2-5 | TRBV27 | CASSWQHQETQYF